These 15 T cell receptor beta chains came from one sample sequenced in a study of identical twins (dated by TCRdb to between 2015 and 2016). Receptor libraries were prepared by 5' RACE. Sequencing was performed on an Illumina HiSeq 2000. The public reads were reprocessed in TCRdb via fastp at Q25 and MiXCR, keeping in-frame beta chains. Under each unique CDR3 protein, matching rows form one entry showing the most common genes and DNA. This sample is represented by around 570,000 distinct CDR3 sequences; approximately 10% of them were singletons. Jointly, the top ten make up under 3.5% of the sample. These same data were also listed under a study on yellow fever vaccine responses in identical twins.

The sequencing input was PBMCs. These receptors came from a woman aged 18 to 35 in good health.

This clonotype has ten or more counts. The gene calls are TRBV15 and TRBJ2-1, with 10 bases lining up with TRBD1. The germline CDR1 and CDR2 sequences are LNHNV and YYDKDF (reference sequence). After removal of 0 bases from V and 8 bases from J, the junction contained 7 bases not matched to a gene. The length of the CDR3 is 16 residues. CDR3 in DNA: TGTGCCACCAGCAGAGATCAGGGGACAGGGGTTCATGAGCAGTTCTTC. This gives the protein CATSRDQGTGVHEQFF.

This rearrangement joins TRBV15 to TRBJ2-1, with 10 positions matching TRBD2. The CDR3 runs to 16 residues. The germline CDR1 and CDR2 sequences are LNHNV and YYDKDF (reference sequence). Losses at the gene ends were 1 base for V and 7 bases for J; bases not matched to a gene: 7. The CDR3 loop is CATSRVLAGVGNEQFF. The CDR3 nucleotides are TGTGCCACCAGCAGAGTTCTAGCGGGAGTTGGAAATGAGCAGTTCTTC.

This clonotype has more than one count but fewer than ten. CDR3 residues: CASFSGRARLHEQFF. The CDR3 coding sequence is TGTGCCAGCTTTAGCGGGAGGGCCAGATTACATGAGCAGTTCTTC. The genes are TRBV6-1 and TRBJ2-1; 11 bases fit TRBD2. From germline, CDR1 is MNHNS and CDR2 SASEGT. With 8 bases clipped from V and 8 bases from J, the junction kept 11 bases outside the gene matches. CDR3 length: 15 amino acids.

This clonotype was counted between two and nine times. This chain joins TRBV5-1 and TRBJ2-5, with TRBD1 identical over 7 bases. This CDR3 spans 14 amino acids. Germline CDR1 and CDR2: SGHRS and YFSETQ. V dropped 5 bases and J dropped 2; count of bases not matched to a gene: 6. CDR3 loop: CASSVQGVQETQYF. The CDR3 nucleotides read TGCGCCAGCAGTGTCCAGGGGGTTCAAGAGACCCAGTACTTC.

This clonotype was seen a few times. J is TRBJ2-7 and V is TRBV29-1, with D possibly matching TRBD1 (5 bases). V shed 3 bases and J shed 3 bases, with 12 bases lying between them. Germline assignment: CDR1 SQVTM and CDR2 ANQGSEA. The CDR3 runs 13 residues. In nucleotides, the CDR3 is TGCAGCGTTGAGGGGCAGGGATACTACGAGCAGTACTTC. It codes for CSVEGQGYYEQYF.

This clonotype was counted a few times. The genes are TRBV2 and TRBJ2-4; D call uncertain. Germline values: CDR1 SNHLY, CDR2 FYNNEI. The CDR3 contains 14 residues. V was pared by 3 bases and J by 7 bases, with 13 bases between. CDR3: CASSDGLGMNIQYF. In DNA, the CDR3 is TGTGCCAGCAGTGACGGCCTCGGAATGAACATTCAGTACTTC. Full variable domain (remainder filled in from reference TRBV2 and TRBJ2-4): EPEVTQTPSHQVTQMGQEVILRCVPISNHLYFYWYRQILGQKVEFLVSFYNNEISEKSEIFDDQFSVERPDGSNFTLKIRSTKLEDSAMYFCASSDGLGMNIQYFGAGTRLSVL.

The chain has TRBV21-1 and TRBJ2-7. TRBV21-1 is reported as a pseudogene. There are 13 residues in the CDR3. The CDR3 is CATRGWDDYEQYF. The CDR3 DNA reads as TGTGCCACGCGCGGATGGGATGACTACGAGCAGTACTTC.

This clonotype was observed at least ten times. V and J are TRBV11-2 and TRBJ2-7; D is unresolved. Germline V lookup: CDR1 SGHAT, CDR2 FQNNGV. The CDR3 loop spans 14 amino acids. V was pared by 3 bases and J by 0 bases, with 9 bases between. CDR3 loop: CASSFGRGSYEQYF. The CDR3 nucleotides are TGTGCCAGCAGCTTCGGACGCGGCTCCTACGAGCAGTACTTC.

This clonotype was observed at least ten times. This chain connects TRBV20-1 to TRBJ1-3; D gene uncertain. With 2 bases removed from V and 0 bases from J, the gap between germline ends came to 11 bases. The CDR3 totals 15 residues. The V gene's germline CDR1 is DFQATT and CDR2 SNEGSKA (reference sequence). In DNA, the CDR3 is TGCAGTGCTAGACAAGACGGTCTCTCTGGAAACACCATATATTTT. This sequence encodes CSARQDGLSGNTIYF.

This clonotype has a handful of counts. The CDR3 coding sequence is TGTGCCAGCAGTTTAACGGGACTTGAAGAGACCCAGTACTTC. Its protein is CASSLTGLEETQYF. The V gene is TRBV12-3 or TRBV12-4, the J gene TRBJ2-5; D may be TRBD2 (6 bases). The CDR3 length is 14 residues. V lost 2 bases, J lost 3 bases, and 10 bases lay in between.

This clonotype has just a few counts. The J gene is TRBJ2-5, the V gene TRBV20-1, with TRBD1 matching over 10 bases. Germline CDR1 DFQATT, CDR2 SNEGSKA (reference sequence). V shed 6 bases and J 5 bases; nucleotides not matched to a gene: 9. The length of the CDR3 is 14 residues. The DNA of the CDR3 is TGCAGTGCGTCAGTTGGGACAGGGGTTGAGACCCAGTACTTC. Amino acids: CSASVGTGVETQYF.

The V call is TRBV20-1, the J call TRBJ2-1; unclear D gene. Looked up from germline, CDR1 is DFQATT and CDR2 is SNEGSKA (reference sequence). Between the trimmed V and J ends, which lost 1 base and 9 bases, there was a span of 10 bases. CDR3 length: 12 residues. The CDR3 DNA follows: TGCAGTGCTAGAGTTGTGGGGATTGAGCAGTTCTTC. Its translation is CSARVVGIEQFF.

V is TRBV6-1 and J is TRBJ2-2; D gene unclear. This CDR3 has 14 amino acids. V was clipped by 8 bases and J by 5 bases, with 15 bases between them. Germline lookup yields CDR1 MNHNS and CDR2 SASEGT. Here the CDR3 reads CASLSHQVTGELFF. Written as DNA, the CDR3 is TGTGCCAGCCTATCCCATCAGGTTACCGGGGAGCTGTTTTTT.

This clonotype turned up a few times. The V call is TRBV6-2 or TRBV6-3, the J call TRBJ1-5, with D tentatively TRBD1 (5 bases). The germline CDR1 and CDR2 sequences are MNHEY and SVGEGT. The germline V and J ends were trimmed by 0 bases and 6 bases, with 9 bases remaining between them. CDR3 length: 14 amino acids. The CDR3 coding sequence is TGTGCCAGCAGTTACTCGAGGGGTACTCAGCCCCAGCATTTT. This sequence encodes CASSYSRGTQPQHF.

This clonotype has more than one count but fewer than ten. The CDR3 region has the DNA TGTGCCAGCAGCGTCACTAGCGGGGGCGGGGAGCTGTTTTTT. It encodes CASSVTSGGGELFF. The V call is TRBV9, the J call TRBJ2-2, with 11 positions matching TRBD2. Trimming cost V 2 bases and J 7 bases; bases outside gene matches: 1. CDR3 length: 14 amino acids. Germline-derived CDR1 and CDR2 are SGDLS and YYNGEE.